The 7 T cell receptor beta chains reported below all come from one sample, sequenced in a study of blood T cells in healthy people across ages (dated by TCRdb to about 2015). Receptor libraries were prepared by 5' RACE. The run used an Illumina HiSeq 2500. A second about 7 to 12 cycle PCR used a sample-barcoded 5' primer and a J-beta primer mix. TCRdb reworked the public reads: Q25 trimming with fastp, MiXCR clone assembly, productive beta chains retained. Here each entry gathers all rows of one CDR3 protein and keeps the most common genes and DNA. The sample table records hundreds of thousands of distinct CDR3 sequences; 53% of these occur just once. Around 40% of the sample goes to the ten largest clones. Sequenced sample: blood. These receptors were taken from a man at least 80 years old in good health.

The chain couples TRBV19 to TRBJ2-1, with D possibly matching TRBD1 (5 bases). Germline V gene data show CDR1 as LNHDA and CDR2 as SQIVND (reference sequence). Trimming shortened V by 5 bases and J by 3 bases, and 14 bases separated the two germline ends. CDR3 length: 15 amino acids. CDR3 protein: CASSSAQGLYNEQFF. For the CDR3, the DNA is TGTGCCAGTAGTTCAGCTCAGGGCCTCTACAATGAGCAGTTCTTC.

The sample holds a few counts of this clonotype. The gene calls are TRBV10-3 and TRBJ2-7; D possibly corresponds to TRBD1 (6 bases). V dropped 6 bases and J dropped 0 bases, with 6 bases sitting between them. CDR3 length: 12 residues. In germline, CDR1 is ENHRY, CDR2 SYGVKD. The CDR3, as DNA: TGTGCCATCAGACAGGGCTCCTACGAGCAGTACTTC. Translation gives CAIRQGSYEQYF.

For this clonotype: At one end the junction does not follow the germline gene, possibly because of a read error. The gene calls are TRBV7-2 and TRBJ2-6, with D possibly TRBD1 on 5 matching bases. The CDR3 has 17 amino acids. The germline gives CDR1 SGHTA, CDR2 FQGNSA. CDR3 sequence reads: CACSFHPGHSGANVLTF. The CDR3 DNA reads TGTGCCTGCAGCTTCCACCCAGGGCACTCTGGGGCCAACGTCCTGACTTTC. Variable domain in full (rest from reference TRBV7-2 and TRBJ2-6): GAGVSQSPSNKVTEKGKDVELRCDPISGHTALYWYRQSLGQGLEFLIYFQGNSAPDKSGLPSDRFSAERTGGSVSTLTIQRTQQEDSAVYLCACSFHPGHSGANVLTFGAGSRLTVL.

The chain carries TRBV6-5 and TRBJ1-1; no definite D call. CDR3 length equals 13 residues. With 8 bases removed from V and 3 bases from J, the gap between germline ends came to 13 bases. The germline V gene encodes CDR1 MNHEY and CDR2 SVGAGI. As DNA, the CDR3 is TGTGCCAGCCATTGGGTCGGGGACACTGAAGCTTTCTTT. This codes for CASHWVGDTEAFF.

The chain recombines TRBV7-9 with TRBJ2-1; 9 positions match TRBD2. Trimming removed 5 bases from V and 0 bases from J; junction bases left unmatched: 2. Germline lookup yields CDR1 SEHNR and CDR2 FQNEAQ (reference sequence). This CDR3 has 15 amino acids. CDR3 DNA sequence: TGTGCCAGCAGCCAAGCGGGAGGCTCCTACAATGAGCAGTTCTTC. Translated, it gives CASSQAGGSYNEQFF.

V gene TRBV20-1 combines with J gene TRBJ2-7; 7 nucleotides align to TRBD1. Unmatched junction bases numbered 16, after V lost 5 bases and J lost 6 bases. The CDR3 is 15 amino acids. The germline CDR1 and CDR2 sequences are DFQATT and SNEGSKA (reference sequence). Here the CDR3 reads CSAVPPGQRTGEQYF. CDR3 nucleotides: TGCAGTGCTGTGCCCCCTGGGCAGAGGACAGGCGAGCAGTACTTC.

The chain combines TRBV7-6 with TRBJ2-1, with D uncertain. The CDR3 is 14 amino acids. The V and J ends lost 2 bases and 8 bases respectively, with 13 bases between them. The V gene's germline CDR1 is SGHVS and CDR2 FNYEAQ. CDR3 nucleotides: TGTGCCAGCAGCTTATCAGGCGGTCCCGATGAGCAGTTCTTC. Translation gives CASSLSGGPDEQFF.